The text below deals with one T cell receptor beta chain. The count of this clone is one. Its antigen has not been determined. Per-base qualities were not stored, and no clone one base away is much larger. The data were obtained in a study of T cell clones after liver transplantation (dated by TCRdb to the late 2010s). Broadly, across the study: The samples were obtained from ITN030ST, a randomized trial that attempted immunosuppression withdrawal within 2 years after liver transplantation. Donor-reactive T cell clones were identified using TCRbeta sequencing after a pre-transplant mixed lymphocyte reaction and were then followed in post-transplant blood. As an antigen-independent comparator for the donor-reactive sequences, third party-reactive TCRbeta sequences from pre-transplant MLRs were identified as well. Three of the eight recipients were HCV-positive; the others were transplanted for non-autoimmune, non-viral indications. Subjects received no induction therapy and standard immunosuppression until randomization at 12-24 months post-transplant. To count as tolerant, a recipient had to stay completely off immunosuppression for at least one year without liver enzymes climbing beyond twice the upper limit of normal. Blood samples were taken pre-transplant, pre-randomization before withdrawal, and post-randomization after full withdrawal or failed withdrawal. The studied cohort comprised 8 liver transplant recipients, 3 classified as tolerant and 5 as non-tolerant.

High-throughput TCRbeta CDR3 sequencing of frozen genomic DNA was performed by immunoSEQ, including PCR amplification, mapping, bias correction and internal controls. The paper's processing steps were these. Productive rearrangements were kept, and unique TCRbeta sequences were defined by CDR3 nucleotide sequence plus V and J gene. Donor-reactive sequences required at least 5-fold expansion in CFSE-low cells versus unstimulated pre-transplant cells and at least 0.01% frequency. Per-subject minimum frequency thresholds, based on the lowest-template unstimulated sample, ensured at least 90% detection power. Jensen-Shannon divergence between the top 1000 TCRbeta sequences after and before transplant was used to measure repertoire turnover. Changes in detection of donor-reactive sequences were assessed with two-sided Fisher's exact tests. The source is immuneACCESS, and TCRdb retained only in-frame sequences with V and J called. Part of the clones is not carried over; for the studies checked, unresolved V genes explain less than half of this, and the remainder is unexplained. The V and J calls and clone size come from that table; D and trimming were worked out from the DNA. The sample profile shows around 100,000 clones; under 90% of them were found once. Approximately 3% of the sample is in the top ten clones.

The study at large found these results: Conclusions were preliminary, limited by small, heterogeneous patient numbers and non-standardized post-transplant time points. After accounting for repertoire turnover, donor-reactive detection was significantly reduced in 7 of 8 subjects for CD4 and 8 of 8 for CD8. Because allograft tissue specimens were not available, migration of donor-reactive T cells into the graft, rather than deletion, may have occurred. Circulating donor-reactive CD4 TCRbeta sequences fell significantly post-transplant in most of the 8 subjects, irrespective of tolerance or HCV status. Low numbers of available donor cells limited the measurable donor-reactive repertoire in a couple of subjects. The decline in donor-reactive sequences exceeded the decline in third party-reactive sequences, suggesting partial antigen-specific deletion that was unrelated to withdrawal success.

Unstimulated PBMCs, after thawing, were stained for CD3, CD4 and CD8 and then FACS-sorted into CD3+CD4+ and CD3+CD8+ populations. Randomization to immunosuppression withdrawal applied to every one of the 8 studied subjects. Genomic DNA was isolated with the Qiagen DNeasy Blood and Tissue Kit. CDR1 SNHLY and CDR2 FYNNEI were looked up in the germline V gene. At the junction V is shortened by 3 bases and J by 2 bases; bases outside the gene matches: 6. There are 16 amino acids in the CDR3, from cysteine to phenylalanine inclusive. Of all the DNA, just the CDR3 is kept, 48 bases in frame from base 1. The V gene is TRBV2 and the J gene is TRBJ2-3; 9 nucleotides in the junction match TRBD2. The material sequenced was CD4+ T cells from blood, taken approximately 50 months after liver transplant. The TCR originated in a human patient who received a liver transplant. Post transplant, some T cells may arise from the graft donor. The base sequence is TGTGCCAGCAGTGAGGTGGGCGGGGGGGCCACAGATACGCAGTATTTT. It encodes CASSEVGGGATDTQYF.